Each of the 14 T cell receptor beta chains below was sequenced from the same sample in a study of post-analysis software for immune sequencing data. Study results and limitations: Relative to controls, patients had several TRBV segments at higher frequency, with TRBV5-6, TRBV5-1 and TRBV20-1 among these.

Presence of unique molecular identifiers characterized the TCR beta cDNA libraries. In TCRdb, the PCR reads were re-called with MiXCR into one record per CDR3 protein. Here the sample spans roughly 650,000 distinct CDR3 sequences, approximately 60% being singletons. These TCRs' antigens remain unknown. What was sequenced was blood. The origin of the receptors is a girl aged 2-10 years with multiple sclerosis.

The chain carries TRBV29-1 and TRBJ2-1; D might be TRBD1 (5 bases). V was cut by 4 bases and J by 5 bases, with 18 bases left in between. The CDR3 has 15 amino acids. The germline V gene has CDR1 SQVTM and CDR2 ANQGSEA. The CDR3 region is CSVARRPQVDNEQFF. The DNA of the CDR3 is TGCAGCGTTGCCCGCCGGCCACAGGTAGACAATGAGCAGTTCTTC.

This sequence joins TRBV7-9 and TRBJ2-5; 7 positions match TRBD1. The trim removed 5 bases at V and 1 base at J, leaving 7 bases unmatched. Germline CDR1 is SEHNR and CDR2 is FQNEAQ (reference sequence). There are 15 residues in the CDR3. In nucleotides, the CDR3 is TGTGCCAGCAGCGCCCCCCAGGGGGTCCAAGAGACCCAGTACTTC. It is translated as CASSAPQGVQETQYF.

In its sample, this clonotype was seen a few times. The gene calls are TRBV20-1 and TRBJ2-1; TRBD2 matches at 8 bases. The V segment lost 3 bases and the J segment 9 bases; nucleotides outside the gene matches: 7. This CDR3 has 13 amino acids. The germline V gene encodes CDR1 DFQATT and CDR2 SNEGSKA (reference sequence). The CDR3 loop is CSASGRAEFEQFF. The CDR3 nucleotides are TGCAGTGCTAGCGGGAGGGCGGAATTTGAGCAGTTCTTC.

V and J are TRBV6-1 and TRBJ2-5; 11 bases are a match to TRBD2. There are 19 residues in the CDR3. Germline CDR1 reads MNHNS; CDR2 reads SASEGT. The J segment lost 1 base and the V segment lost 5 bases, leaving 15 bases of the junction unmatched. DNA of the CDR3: TGTGCCAGCAGTAAACCACAGGGACTAGCGGATCGAATCCAAGAGACCCAGTACTTC. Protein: CASSKPQGLADRIQETQYF.

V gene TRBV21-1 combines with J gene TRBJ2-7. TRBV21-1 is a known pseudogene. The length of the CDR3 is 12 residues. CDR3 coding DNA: TGTACCAGCAGTACTAGATCTTACGAGCAGTACTTC. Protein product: CTSSTRSYEQYF.

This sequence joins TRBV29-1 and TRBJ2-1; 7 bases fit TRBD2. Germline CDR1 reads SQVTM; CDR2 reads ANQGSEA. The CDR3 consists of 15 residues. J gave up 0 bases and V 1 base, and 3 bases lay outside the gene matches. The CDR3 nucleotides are TGCAGCGTTGAAGGGCGGGAGAGCTCCTACAATGAGCAGTTCTTC. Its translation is CSVEGRESSYNEQFF.

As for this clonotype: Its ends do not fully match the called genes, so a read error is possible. This CDR3 reads CAGSTIYF. CDR3 DNA: TGTGCCGGAAGCACCATATATTTT. The chain has TRBV6-5 and TRBJ1-3; D gene uncertain. The CDR3 has 8 residues. In germline, CDR1 is MNHEY, CDR2 SVGAGI.

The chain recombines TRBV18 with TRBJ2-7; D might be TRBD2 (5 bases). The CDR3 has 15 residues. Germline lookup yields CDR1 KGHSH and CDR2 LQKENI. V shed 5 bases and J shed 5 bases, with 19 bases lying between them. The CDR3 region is CASSILALHSDEQYF. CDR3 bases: TGTGCCAGCTCAATCTTAGCGCTGCACTCGGACGAGCAGTACTTC.

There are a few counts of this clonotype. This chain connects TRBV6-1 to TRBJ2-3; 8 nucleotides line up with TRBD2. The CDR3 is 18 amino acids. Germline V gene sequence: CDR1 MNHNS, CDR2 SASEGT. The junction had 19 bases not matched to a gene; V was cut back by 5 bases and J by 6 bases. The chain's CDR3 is CASSLQTGRGVARDTQYF. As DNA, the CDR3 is TGTGCCAGCAGTCTTCAAACCGGGCGGGGGGTCGCGAGGGATACGCAGTATTTT.

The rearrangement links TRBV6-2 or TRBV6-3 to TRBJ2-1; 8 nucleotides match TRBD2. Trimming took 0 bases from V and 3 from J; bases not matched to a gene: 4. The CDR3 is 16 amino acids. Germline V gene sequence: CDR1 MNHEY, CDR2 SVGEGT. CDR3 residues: CASSYSGGGIYNEQFF. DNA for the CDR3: TGTGCCAGCAGTTACTCGGGCGGGGGGATCTACAATGAGCAGTTCTTC.

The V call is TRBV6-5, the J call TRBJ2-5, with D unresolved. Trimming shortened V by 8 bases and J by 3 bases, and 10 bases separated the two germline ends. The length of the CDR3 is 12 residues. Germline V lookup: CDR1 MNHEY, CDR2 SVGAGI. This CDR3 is CASAPPEETQYF. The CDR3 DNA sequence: TGTGCCAGCGCCCCCCCAGAAGAGACCCAGTACTTC.

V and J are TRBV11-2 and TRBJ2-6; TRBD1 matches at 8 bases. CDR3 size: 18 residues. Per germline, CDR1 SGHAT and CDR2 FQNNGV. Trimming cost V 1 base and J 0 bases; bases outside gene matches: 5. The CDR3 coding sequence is TGTGCCAGCAGCTTAGTTCAGGGGGCGATCTCTGGGGCCAACGTCCTGACTTTC. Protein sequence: CASSLVQGAISGANVLTF.

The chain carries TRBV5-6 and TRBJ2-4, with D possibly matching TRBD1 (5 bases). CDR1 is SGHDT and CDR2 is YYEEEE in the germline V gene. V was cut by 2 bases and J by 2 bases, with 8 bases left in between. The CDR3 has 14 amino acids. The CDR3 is CASSLQVTKNIQYF. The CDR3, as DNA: TGTGCCAGCAGCTTACAGGTTACCAAAAACATTCAGTACTTC.

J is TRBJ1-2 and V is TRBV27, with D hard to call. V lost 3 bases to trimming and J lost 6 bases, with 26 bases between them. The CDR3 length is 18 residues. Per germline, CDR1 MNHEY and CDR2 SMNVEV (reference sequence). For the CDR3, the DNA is TGTGCCAGCAGTTTCACAATGGGAGCCATTTCAGGTGTCAATGGCTACACCTTC. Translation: CASSFTMGAISGVNGYTF.